The T cell receptor beta chain under discussion was sequenced for a study of shared T cell receptors in the human thymus. Only in-frame clones appear in the TCRdb table, and some are missing; sequencing was by immunoSEQ multiplex PCR. The sample contains just under 550,000 clones, 78% of which appear only once. Germline V CDR1 and CDR2: SNHLY, FYNNEI. The V gene lost 2 bases and the J gene lost 0 bases, with 16 bases spanning the gap. This CDR3 is built from 18 residues. These data were also filed under a second study, of human thymus T cells. Per that study: Obtained as resections during corrective heart surgery, the thymus tissue was then studied.

The rearrangement joins TRBV2 to TRBJ2-2, with D possibly matching TRBD2 (6 bases). Specimen: thymocytes. This clonotype was sampled from a boy under three years old with a congenital heart defect. The CDR3 DNA reads as TGTGCCAGCAGTGAAAACGGCGGGAACTACACGAACACCGGGGAGCTGTTTTTT. This sequence encodes CASSENGGNYTNTGELFF.